What follows are 20 T cell receptor beta chains derived from one specimen sequenced in a study of T cell responses to AZD1222 COVID-19 vaccine. Produced via immunoSEQ multiplex PCR; TCRdb's table is partial and in-frame only. Here the sample spans 100,000 to 150,000 clones, around 85% being singletons. The source was peripheral blood, collected on day 0 of AZD1222 vaccination. The receptors here all came from an adult in good health.

This chain connects TRBV13 to TRBJ1-4, with 8 bases matching TRBD1. The J segment lost 6 bases and the V segment lost 3 bases, leaving 9 bases of the junction unmatched. This CDR3 region has 16 residues. Per the germline V gene, CDR1 is PRHDT and CDR2 is FYEKMQ (reference sequence). CDR3 region: CASSFLGGTGDEKLFF. CDR3 DNA sequence: TGTGCCAGCAGCTTTCTTGGCGGGACAGGTGATGAAAAACTGTTTTTT.

This rearrangement joins TRBV6-1 to TRBJ2-1; D is possibly TRBD1 (5 bases). Deletions cut 2 bases from V and 6 bases from J, with 20 bases between. The CDR3 extends over 17 amino acids. Germline V gene data show CDR1 as MNHNS and CDR2 as SASEGT. CDR3 region: CASSERAYTPGRNEQFF. CDR3 nucleotides: TGTGCCAGCAGTGAAAGGGCATACACCCCAGGGCGCAATGAGCAGTTCTTC.

V and J are TRBV28 and TRBJ1-2, with a tentative D call TRBD1 (6 bases). This CDR3 is 13 amino acids long. Germline V gives CDR1 MDHEN, CDR2 SYDVKM. The V gene lost 5 bases and the J gene lost 4 bases, with 11 bases spanning the gap. For the CDR3, the DNA is TGTGCCAGCAGTCCGGACAGATTCTATGGCTACACCTTC. It specifies CASSPDRFYGYTF.

V usage is TRBV6-1 and J usage is TRBJ1-6, with a weak D call TRBD1 (5 bases). The CDR3 has 16 residues. Germline CDR1 is MNHNS and CDR2 is SASEGT. The V end was cut by 4 bases, the J end by 7 bases, with 17 bases between. DNA for the CDR3: TGTGCCAGCAGTGCTACCCTTGGGGGACGGAATTCACCCCTCCACTTT. Translated, it gives CASSATLGGRNSPLHF.

The rearrangement joins TRBV4-2 to TRBJ1-2; TRBD1 might be the D (5 bases). CDR1 is LGHNA, CDR2 YNFKEQ, per germline. CDR3 length: 13 amino acids. The germline V and J ends were trimmed by 5 bases and 4 bases, with 11 bases remaining between them. As DNA, the CDR3 is TGTGCCAGCAGCTCAAGGGGTTTCTATGGCTACACCTTC. Translating gives CASSSRGFYGYTF.

This clone appeared a few times. The chain carries TRBV6-5 and TRBJ1-2; D is perhaps TRBD1 (6 bases). Germline V gene lookup returns CDR1 MNHEY and CDR2 SVGAGI. The ends were cut back, 4 bases at V and 4 bases at J, with 16 bases in the middle. This CDR3 has 15 residues. The CDR3 reads CASSLTGTSPYGYTF. The CDR3 DNA follows: TGTGCCAGCAGTTTAACAGGGACGAGTCCCTATGGCTACACCTTC.

The chain couples TRBV5-6 to TRBJ1-5; D uncertain. Trimming removed 4 bases from V and 4 bases from J, with 9 bases in between. Germline CDR1 reads SGHDT; CDR2 reads YYEEEE. This CDR3 has 13 residues. The CDR3 sequence is CASSPGLNQPQHF. The CDR3 nucleotides are TGTGCCAGCAGCCCGGGTCTAAATCAGCCCCAGCATTTT.

The chain carries TRBV2 and TRBJ1-5; D is possibly TRBD1 (5 bases). Germline loops: CDR1 SNHLY, CDR2 FYNNEI. CDR3 length: 15 residues. V lost 3 bases and J 7 bases, leaving 16 bases between the germline ends. CDR3 coding DNA: TGTGCCAGCAGTGAGTCGCAGGGTTTTTGGCAGCCCCAGCATTTT. It yields the protein CASSESQGFWQPQHF.

The chain uses TRBV28 and TRBJ1-3; no definite D call. Germline V lookup: CDR1 MDHEN, CDR2 SYDVKM. Trimming took 2 bases from V and 7 from J, leaving 12 bases between them. The CDR3 sequence is 14 residues long. The DNA for the CDR3 is TGTGCCAGCAGTTTACGGAGGACCGGTAACACCATATATTTT. It codes for CASSLRRTGNTIYF.

The table lists this clone with a few counts. The CDR3 DNA is TGTGCCAGCAGTTTATTTACAGCAGAGACCCAGTACTTC. Translation: CASSLFTAETQYF. The chain carries TRBV28 and TRBJ2-5; D is unclear. CDR1 is MDHEN, CDR2 SYDVKM, per germline. This CDR3 region has 13 residues. V was shortened by 1 base and J by 4 bases, with 7 bases between the two germline ends.

This clone was seen a handful of times. The chain links TRBV7-2 to TRBJ2-1; D is undetermined. Germline CDR1 and CDR2: SGHTA and FQGNSA. Trimming removed 0 bases at V and 2 bases at J, with 8 bases between. The CDR3 length is 15 residues. In nucleotides, the CDR3 is TGTGCCAGCAGCTTAGCGGGCGCTACCTACAATGAGCAGTTCTTC. Encoded protein: CASSLAGATYNEQFF.

This chain joins TRBV10-3 and TRBJ2-5, with 11 nucleotides matching TRBD1. This CDR3 has 15 residues. J was trimmed by 4 bases and V by 5 bases; bases with no gene match: 6. CDR1 and CDR2 from the germline V gene are ENHRY and SYGVKD. CDR3 bases: TGTGCCATCAGTTCCGGGACAGGGGGATTAGAGACCCAGTACTTC. It codes for CAISSGTGGLETQYF.

This chain uses TRBV9 with TRBJ2-5; 8 bases are a match to TRBD2. This CDR3 contains 14 residues. J gave up 1 base and V 4 bases, and 3 bases lay outside the gene matches. Germline V CDR1 and CDR2: SGDLS, YYNGEE. The CDR3 region is CASSPGLAQETQYF. In DNA, the CDR3 is TGTGCCAGCAGCCCCGGACTAGCCCAAGAGACCCAGTACTTC.

This clone appeared once. V usage is TRBV7-9 and J usage is TRBJ1-5, with a possible D match to TRBD1 (5 bases). The CDR3 is 14 amino acids. The V gene lost 1 base and the J gene lost 7 bases, with 11 bases spanning the gap. Germline V gene sequence: CDR1 SEHNR, CDR2 FQNEAQ (reference sequence). The CDR3 DNA is TGTGCCAGCAGCTTAGGAGGGGTCGGGCAGCCCCAGCATTTT. As protein: CASSLGGVGQPQHF.

This chain uses TRBV9 with TRBJ2-1; D perhaps matches TRBD2 (6 bases). Trimming took 4 bases from V and 6 from J, leaving 17 bases between them. The CDR3 is 15 amino acids. The germline V gene has CDR1 SGDLS and CDR2 YYNGEE. The CDR3: CASSLSPWGGNEQFF. The CDR3 nucleotides read TGTGCCAGCAGCTTATCCCCCTGGGGAGGCAATGAGCAGTTCTTC.

The V and J genes are TRBV7-2 and TRBJ1-2; a weak D match, TRBD1 (6 bases). CDR3 length: 15 amino acids. The germline V and J ends were trimmed by 4 bases and 4 bases, with 16 bases remaining between them. Germline CDR1 reads SGHTA; CDR2 reads FQGNSA. This CDR3 reads CASSSRGGGSYGYTF. CDR3 DNA sequence: TGTGCCAGCAGCTCGCGGGGGGGCGGGAGCTATGGCTACACCTTC.

The rearrangement joins TRBV4-3 to TRBJ2-3; 12 bases fit TRBD2. The germline V gene has CDR1 LGHNA and CDR2 YSLEER. Trimming cost V 1 base and J 3 bases; bases outside gene matches: 5. CDR3 length: 17 residues. CDR3 bases: TGCGCCAGCAGCCAAGGTCAACTAGCGGGGGGTACAGATACGCAGTATTTT. This gives the protein CASSQGQLAGGTDTQYF.

The table lists this clone with a count of one. In DNA form, the CDR3 reads TGTGCCAGCAGTTTGAGGACCTACGAGCAGTACTTC. This gives the protein CASSLRTYEQYF. The V call is TRBV12-3 or TRBV12-4, the J call TRBJ2-7, with D unclear. The CDR3 is 12 residues long. The V end lost 3 bases, the J end lost 2 bases, and 5 bases lay between the germline ends.

The chain uses TRBV9 and TRBJ1-3, with a tentative D call TRBD1 (5 bases). Per the germline V gene, CDR1 is SGDLS and CDR2 is YYNGEE. V was pared by 4 bases and J by 0 bases, with 8 bases between. The CDR3 totals 14 residues. The CDR3 sequence is CASSRGGSGNTIYF. Written as DNA, the CDR3 is TGTGCCAGCAGCCGGGGGGGCTCTGGAAACACCATATATTTT.

The V gene is TRBV29-1, the J gene TRBJ2-3; D is unclear. The CDR3 length is 15 residues. V lost 4 bases and J 3 bases, leaving 17 bases between the germline ends. Germline values: CDR1 SQVTM, CDR2 ANQGSEA. CDR3 region: CSVVWVTVATDTQYF. CDR3 coding DNA: TGCAGCGTTGTTTGGGTGACCGTGGCGACAGATACGCAGTATTTT.